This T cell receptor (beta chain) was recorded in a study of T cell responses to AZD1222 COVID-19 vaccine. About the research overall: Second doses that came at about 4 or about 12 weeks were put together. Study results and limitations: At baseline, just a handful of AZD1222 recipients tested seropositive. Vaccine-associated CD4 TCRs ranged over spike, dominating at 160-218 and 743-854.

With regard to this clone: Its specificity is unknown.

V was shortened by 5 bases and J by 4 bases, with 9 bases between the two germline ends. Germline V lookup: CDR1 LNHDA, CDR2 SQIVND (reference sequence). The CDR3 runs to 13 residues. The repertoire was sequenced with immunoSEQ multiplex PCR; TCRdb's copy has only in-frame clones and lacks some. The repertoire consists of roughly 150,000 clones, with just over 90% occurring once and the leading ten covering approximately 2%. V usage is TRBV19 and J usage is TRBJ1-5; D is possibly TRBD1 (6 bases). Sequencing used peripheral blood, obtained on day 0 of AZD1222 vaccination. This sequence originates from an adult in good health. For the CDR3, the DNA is TGTGCCAGTAGTTCAGGGGTTAATCAGCCCCAGCATTTT. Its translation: CASSSGVNQPQHF.